The 28 T cell receptor beta chains reported below all come from one sample, sequenced in a study of T cell responses to AZD1222 COVID-19 vaccine. Using immunoSEQ multiplex PCR, the repertoire was profiled, and TCRdb retains in-frame clones only, with some absent. The table records 130,000 to 150,000 clones, approximately 88% of them present only once. The input for sequencing was peripheral blood, taken on day 0 of AZD1222 vaccination. The source is an adult in good health.

V is TRBV4-2 and J is TRBJ1-3; weak D call: TRBD1 (6 bases). V was shortened by 0 bases and J by 0 bases, with 15 bases between the two germline ends. Germline CDR1 is LGHNA and CDR2 is YNFKEQ. This CDR3 is 18 amino acids long. The CDR3 coding sequence is TGTGCCAGCAGCCAAGATGGCACAGGGCCGAGCTCTGGAAACACCATATATTTT. This gives the protein CASSQDGTGPSSGNTIYF.

The chain combines TRBV3-1 (or the pseudogene TRBV3-2) with TRBJ1-5; D is uncertain. Trimming took 3 bases from V and 7 from J, leaving 7 bases between them. There are 12 residues in the CDR3. Germline V CDR1 and CDR2: LGHDT, YNNKEL (reference sequence). CDR3 sequence (DNA): TGTGCCAGCAGCCAGGGCTACCAGCCCCAGCATTTT. It yields the protein CASSQGYQPQHF.

The chain links TRBV6-1 to TRBJ2-3, with 9 bases aligning to TRBD2. J lost 6 bases, V lost 1 base, and 11 bases had no gene match. Germline V gives CDR1 MNHNS, CDR2 SASEGT. This CDR3 has 17 amino acids. The CDR3 reads CASSEGRLAGTFDTQYF. Written as DNA, the CDR3 is TGTGCCAGCAGTGAAGGGAGGCTAGCGGGAACTTTTGATACGCAGTATTTT.

The chain couples TRBV2 to TRBJ1-5; D perhaps matches TRBD1 (5 bases). The germline V gene has CDR1 SNHLY and CDR2 FYNNEI. V was pared by 7 bases and J by 1 base, with 14 bases between. The CDR3 runs to 15 residues. The CDR3 here is CASTLGGGSNQPQHF. CDR3 nucleotide sequence: TGTGCCAGCACCCTCGGGGGGGGGAGCAATCAGCCCCAGCATTTT.

The chain is built from TRBV30 and TRBJ2-2; 14 nucleotides line up with TRBD2. Germline V gene sequence: CDR1 GTSNPN, CDR2 SVGIG (reference sequence). V lost 5 bases, J lost 3 bases, and 14 bases stayed unmatched. The CDR3 contains 19 residues. CDR3 DNA sequence: TGTGCCTGGCGGCCCGGGACTAGCGGGAGTGCACGGGACACCGGGGAGCTGTTTTTT. Its translation: CAWRPGTSGSARDTGELFF.

The chain is built from TRBV4-2 and TRBJ2-1; D possibly corresponds to TRBD1 (5 bases). The CDR3 runs 16 residues. The germline CDR1 and CDR2 sequences are LGHNA and YNFKEQ. V lost 0 bases and J 3 bases, leaving 12 bases between the germline ends. CDR3 coding DNA: TGTGCCAGCAGCCAAGATCTTGGGCAGGGCTACAATGAGCAGTTCTTC. Translating it yields CASSQDLGQGYNEQFF.

The chain is built from TRBV11-2 and TRBJ1-6, with D tentatively TRBD1 (6 bases). Germline V gene lookup returns CDR1 SGHAT and CDR2 FQNNGV. The CDR3 runs 12 residues. The V gene lost 3 bases and the J gene lost 12 bases, with 9 bases spanning the gap. In DNA form, the CDR3 reads TGTGCCAGCAGCTTTGGAGGGGGACCCCTCCACTTT. Amino acids: CASSFGGGPLHF.

The rearrangement joins TRBV10-3 to TRBJ2-3; D remains ambiguous. Deletions cut 7 bases from V and 1 base from J, with 9 bases between. Germline V CDR1 and CDR2: ENHRY, SYGVKD. CDR3 length equals 13 residues. The CDR3 DNA reads as TGTGCCATCAAACCCGGGCGCACAGATACGCAGTATTTT. Its translation is CAIKPGRTDTQYF.

This clone was counted only a few times. The chain combines TRBV27 with TRBJ1-1, with D hard to call. The CDR3 spans 14 residues. With 3 bases removed from V and 3 bases from J, the gap between germline ends came to 11 bases. Germline V gene data show CDR1 as MNHEY and CDR2 as SMNVEV (reference sequence). CDR3 nucleotides: TGTGCCAGCAGTTTCGACGGGCTGGACACTGAAGCTTTCTTT. Translation: CASSFDGLDTEAFF.

The chain joins TRBV11-2 to TRBJ2-3, with 7 bases matching TRBD2. V dropped 5 bases and J dropped 0; count of bases not matched to a gene: 11. CDR1 is SGHAT and CDR2 is FQNNGV in the germline V gene. CDR3 length: 17 amino acids. The CDR3 DNA is TGTGCCAGCAGCGGCTGGGGGAGGGATTCTAGCACAGATACGCAGTATTTT. Protein: CASSGWGRDSSTDTQYF.

This clone appeared a single time. This sequence joins TRBV7-8 and TRBJ2-7, with D hard to call. Germline assignment: CDR1 SGHVS and CDR2 FQNEAQ. The CDR3 totals 13 residues. V gave up 6 bases and J gave up 7 bases, with 16 bases separating them. The chain's CDR3 is CASSLPPAMEQYF. The CDR3 DNA reads as TGTGCCAGCAGTCTCCCCCCTGCGATGGAGCAGTACTTC.

The chain employs TRBV7-2 and TRBJ1-2, with D hard to call. Germline V gives CDR1 SGHTA, CDR2 FQGNSA. Between the trimmed V and J ends, which lost 5 bases and 5 bases, there was a span of 9 bases. CDR3 length: 12 amino acids. In DNA form, the CDR3 reads TGTGCCAGCAGCCCAGAAGGATATGGCTACACCTTC. Translation gives CASSPEGYGYTF.

The rearrangement links TRBV27 to TRBJ2-4, with D unclear. Per the germline V gene, CDR1 is MNHEY and CDR2 is SMNVEV (reference sequence). V was trimmed by 2 bases and J by 1 base, leaving 3 bases between them. The CDR3 totals 13 residues. CDR3 in DNA: TGTGCCAGCAGTTTAGCGGCCAAAAACATTCAGTACTTC. As protein: CASSLAAKNIQYF.

V gene TRBV15 combines with J gene TRBJ1-5; 7 nucleotides match TRBD1. CDR3 length equals 15 residues. Germline assignment: CDR1 LNHNV and CDR2 YYDKDF (reference sequence). The V segment lost 0 bases and the J segment 4 bases; nucleotides outside the gene matches: 3. CDR3 region: CATSREAGGNQPQHF. The CDR3 region has the DNA TGTGCCACCAGCAGAGAAGCAGGGGGGAATCAGCCCCAGCATTTT.

The chain combines TRBV29-1 with TRBJ2-5; D is unresolved. Germline V CDR1 and CDR2: SQVTM, ANQGSEA. CDR3 length: 15 amino acids. V was trimmed by 0 bases and J by 5 bases, leaving 16 bases between them. Written as DNA, the CDR3 is TGCAGCGTTGAAGAAGGATCGTTCCTGGGGGAGACCCAGTACTTC. The encoded protein is CSVEEGSFLGETQYF. The full variable domain, in which reference TRBV29-1 and TRBJ2-5 provide the parts outside the CDR3, is SAVISQKPSRDICQRGTSLTIQCQVDSQVTMMFWYRQQPGQSLTLIATANQGSEATYESGFVIDKFPISRPNLTFSTLTVSNMSPEDSSIYLCSVEEGSFLGETQYFGPGTRLLVL.

The rearrangement uses TRBV28 and TRBJ1-2; possibly TRBD1 for D (5 bases). Trimming took 3 bases from V and 1 from J, leaving 12 bases between them. This CDR3 region has 15 residues. Germline V gene sequence: CDR1 MDHEN, CDR2 SYDVKM. In nucleotides, the CDR3 is TGTGCCAGCAGTTTCCCAGGGCCCAATAACTATGGCTACACCTTC. Its translation: CASSFPGPNNYGYTF.

CDR3: CASSLPSDTYEQYF. In DNA form, the CDR3 reads TGTGCCAGCAGCTTGCCTTCAGACACCTACGAGCAGTACTTC. This sequence joins TRBV5-4 and TRBJ2-7; no clear D. Trimming pared 1 base from V and 2 bases from J, leaving 10 bases between. There are 14 residues in the CDR3. CDR1 and CDR2 from the germline V gene are SGHNT and YYREEE (reference sequence). The variable domain in full, with the rest retrieved from reference TRBV5-4 and TRBJ2-7, is ETGVTQSPTHLIKTRGQQVTLRCSSQSGHNTVSWYQQALGQGPQFIFQYYREEENGRGNFPPRFSGLQFPNYSSELNVNALELDDSALYLCASSLPSDTYEQYFGPGTRLTVT.

The gene calls are TRBV11-2 and TRBJ2-1; 8 bases match TRBD1. The germline CDR1 and CDR2 sequences are SGHAT and FQNNGV. V shed 5 bases, J shed 1 base, and the junction held 4 bases outside the gene matches. This CDR3 has 15 amino acids. The CDR3 sequence is CASSPGQGSYNEQFF. The CDR3 DNA follows: TGTGCCAGCAGCCCAGGACAGGGATCCTACAATGAGCAGTTCTTC. The variable domain in full, with the rest retrieved from reference TRBV11-2 and TRBJ2-1, is EAGVAQSPRYKIIEKRQSVAFWCNPISGHATLYWYQQILGQGPKLLIQFQNNGVVDDSQLPKDRFSAERLKGVDSTLKIQPAKLEDSAVYLCASSPGQGSYNEQFFGPGTRLTVL.

In this sample, this clone turned up once. The V call is TRBV11-2, the J call TRBJ2-4; weak D call: TRBD2 (6 bases). V was clipped by 3 bases and J by 3 bases, with 12 bases between them. CDR3 length equals 15 residues. CDR1 is SGHAT, CDR2 FQNNGV, per germline. The CDR3 nucleotides read TGTGCCAGCAGCTTCGTCAAGGGAGGCAAAAACATTCAGTACTTC. Its protein is CASSFVKGGKNIQYF.

The chain couples TRBV19 to TRBJ2-3, with 7 bases that match TRBD2. V lost 7 bases, J lost 0 bases, and 4 bases stayed unmatched. Germline V gene lookup returns CDR1 LNHDA and CDR2 SQIVND (reference sequence). This CDR3 contains 14 residues. In nucleotides, the CDR3 is TGTGCCAGTACCACTAGCGCCAGCACAGATACGCAGTATTTT. Translated, it gives CASTTSASTDTQYF.

The rearrangement links TRBV12-5 to TRBJ1-5; no clear D gene. V shed 10 bases and J shed 5 bases, with 12 bases lying between them. This CDR3 is 12 amino acids long. Germline CDR1 LGHNT, CDR2 FRNRAP. The CDR3 loop reads CATEHPHQPQHF. As DNA, the CDR3 is TGTGCTACCGAACATCCTCATCAGCCCCAGCATTTT.

The V and J genes are TRBV5-8 and TRBJ1-2; D uncertain. The V end was cut by 4 bases, the J end by 4 bases, with 17 bases between. CDR1 is SGHTS, CDR2 YDEGEE, per germline. The CDR3 is 15 residues long. CDR3 region: CASSERLWQSYGYTF. The CDR3, as DNA: TGTGCCAGCAGCGAAAGGTTGTGGCAGAGCTATGGCTACACCTTC.

This clone occurred a few times. The chain employs TRBV4-2 and TRBJ2-1; 13 bases line up with TRBD2. This CDR3 region has 17 residues. The trim removed 0 bases at V and 6 bases at J, leaving 5 bases unmatched. The germline CDR1 and CDR2 sequences are LGHNA and YNFKEQ. The CDR3 reads CASSQEGGLAGTNEQFF. Here the CDR3 DNA reads TGTGCCAGCAGCCAAGAAGGGGGACTAGCGGGAACCAATGAGCAGTTCTTC.

V gene TRBV21-1 combines with J gene TRBJ2-1; the listed D gene, TRBD2, was not tested against the DNA. TRBV21-1 is termed a pseudogene. The CDR3 consists of 12 residues. In nucleotides, the CDR3 is TGTGCCAGCAGAAGACGTGGGGGAGGGCTGTTCTTC. Translating gives CASRRRGGGLFF.

The rearrangement links TRBV3-1 (or the pseudogene TRBV3-2) to TRBJ2-3; possible D gene TRBD1, 6 bases. The length of the CDR3 is 15 residues. Germline CDR1 is LGHDT and CDR2 is YNNKEL (reference sequence). Trimming removed 3 bases at V and 8 bases at J, with 18 bases between. CDR3 protein: CASSHPGASWGTQYF. CDR3 coding DNA: TGTGCCAGCAGCCACCCAGGGGCCTCTTGGGGTACGCAGTATTTT.

This chain connects TRBV6-5 to TRBJ1-5; a possible D gene is TRBD1 (5 bases). CDR3 length: 11 residues. V lost 5 bases to trimming and J lost 7 bases, with 6 bases between them. Germline V CDR1 and CDR2: MNHEY, SVGAGI. The CDR3: CASSRGQPQHF. DNA for the CDR3: TGTGCCAGCAGTCGGGGGCAGCCCCAGCATTTT.

The V gene is TRBV28, the J gene TRBJ2-3; TRBD2 is a possible D gene (5 bases). Between the trimmed V and J ends, which lost 7 bases and 0 bases, there was a span of 17 bases. CDR3 length: 16 amino acids. Germline CDR1 is MDHEN and CDR2 is SYDVKM. The CDR3 here is CASTGGGTFSTDTQYF. The DNA for the CDR3 is TGTGCCAGCACTGGAGGCGGAACTTTTAGCACAGATACGCAGTATTTT.

The J gene is TRBJ1-1, the V gene TRBV6-1; no definite D call. The CDR3 is made up of 15 amino acids. Between the trimmed V and J ends, which lost 2 bases and 1 base, there was a span of 11 bases. Per the germline V gene, CDR1 is MNHNS and CDR2 is SASEGT. The CDR3 region has the DNA TGTGCCAGCAGTGAAACGGTCGTTTGGAACACTGAAGCTTTCTTT. Protein sequence: CASSETVVWNTEAFF.